The rows below give T cell receptor beta chains drawn from one sample of a study of blood T cell repertoires in COVID-19. Sequencing was performed with immunoSEQ multiplex PCR; in TCRdb, only in-frame clones are kept and a portion is missing. The sample has around 300,000 clones, over 85% seen once. Sequenced material: PBMCs or T cells enriched from blood (not recorded which). These receptor sequences come from a woman aged 30 to 39 who had recovered from COVID-19. Both conserved end residues are part of each CDR3. D genes are given only for firm matches. The size field is filled for only some rows; it gives once, few, many or a size class.

>once|.|TRBJ2-7|TRBV5-4
CASSLGGSIEQYF
TGTGCCAGCAGCTTGGGCGGTTCTATTGAGCAGTACTTC
>.|TRBD1|TRBJ1-4|TRBV6-1
CASSEESGGFEKLFF
TGTGCCAGCAGTGAAGAGTCAGGGGGCTTTGAAAAACTGTTTTTT
>.|.|TRBJ1-5|TRBV5-8
CASSLGAGGTQPQHF
TGTGCCAGCAGCCTAGGGGCGGGGGGTACCCAGCCCCAGCATTTT
>.|TRBD1|TRBJ1-6|TRBV30
CAWTNEKRTGIYNSPLHF
TGTGCCTGGACCAACGAAAAGAGGACAGGGATCTATAATTCACCCCTCCACTTT
>.|.|TRBJ2-7|TRBV27
CASNGIGSPYEQYF
TGTGCCAGCAACGGGATCGGCAGTCCCTACGAGCAGTACTTC
>.|.|TRBJ2-7|TRBV30
CAWSLGGAYEQYF
TGTGCCTGGAGCTTGGGGGGAGCCTACGAGCAGTACTTC
>.|.|TRBJ2-1|TRBV29-1
CSAGGGPHNEQFF
TGCAGCGCAGGGGGAGGGCCCCACAATGAGCAGTTCTTC
>once|.|TRBJ1-1|TRBV6-6
CASSQGGGSTEAFF
TGTGCCAGCAGTCAGGGAGGGGGAAGCACTGAAGCTTTCTTT
>once|TRBD1|TRBJ2-1|TRBV19
CASSTGTGRSSYNEQFF
TGTGCCAGTAGTACCGGGACAGGACGTAGCTCCTACAATGAGCAGTTCTTC
>.|TRBD2|TRBJ2-2|TRBV2
CASSGASGRSRYGELFF
TGTGCCAGCAGTGGGGCTAGCGGGAGGTCGAGGTATGGGGAGCTGTTTTTT
>.|.|TRBJ2-1|TRBV29-1
CSAGRTRGNEQFF
TGCAGCGCGGGACGTACGAGAGGCAATGAGCAGTTCTTC